This TCR beta chain was recorded in a study of CD8 T cells in Susac syndrome. The overall study: Among the Susac syndrome patients sequenced, over 5 had active disease and roughly 8 were in remission.

The germline V and J ends were trimmed by 4 bases and 4 bases, with 6 bases remaining between them. The germline CDR1 and CDR2 sequences are ENHRY and SYGVKD. The CDR3 has 12 residues. RNA totalling about 0.45 to 1 ug underwent reverse transcription with random hexamers. Multiplex immunoSEQ PCR targeted 54 Vbeta and 13 Jbeta TCR beta segments. Each CDR3 protein gets one entry after TCRdb re-called the immunoSEQ multiplex PCR reads with MiXCR. The sample consists of 170,000 or so distinct CDR3 sequences, around 94% of them appearing once. Material: CD4+ T cells from PBMCs. This chain links TRBV10-3 with TRBJ2-3, with a tentative D call TRBD1 (5 bases). The source is a human donor with Susac syndrome. CDR3 loop: CAISAQADTQYF. The CDR3, as DNA: TGTGCCATCAGTGCACAGGCAGATACGCAGTATTTT.